This T cell receptor beta chain was observed in a study of early T cells in non-severe SARS-CoV-2 infection. Across the study: Chains from this unsorted whole-blood bulk RNA could not be paired. Findings and caveats of the study: VDJdb matching skewed toward anti-spike CD8 responses, missing private and CD4 specificities.

A word on this clonotype: Its antigen is still unknown.

Individual cDNA molecules received unique molecular identifiers during library preparation. Using its own MiXCR run on the 5' RACE reads, TCRdb lists one record per CDR3 protein. Of 55,000 or so distinct CDR3 sequences in the sample, around a tenth were seen once. Germline V lookup: CDR1 SQVTM, CDR2 ANQGSEA. Trimming shortened V by 7 bases and J by 0 bases, and 15 bases separated the two germline ends. The CDR3 extends over 15 amino acids. V usage is TRBV29-1 and J usage is TRBJ2-2; D uncertain. The sequenced sample consisted of whole blood. This receptor was identified in an adult who was a healthcare worker with PCR-confirmed SARS-CoV-2 infection or an uninfected control (not recorded which). The CDR3 nucleotides read TGCAGCGCCCTCATAAGAACTACGAACACCGGGGAGCTGTTTTTT. It encodes CSALIRTTNTGELFF.